This note documents a single TCR beta chain sequence. Germline V gives CDR1 WSHSY, CDR2 SAAADI. V was pared by 7 bases and J by 3 bases, with 13 bases between. The CDR3 runs 14 residues. This sample was taken from a study of lymphopenia after photon versus proton radiotherapy. Profiling relied on immunoSEQ multiplex PCR, and the TCRdb table lists in-frame clones only, not all of them. The data show about 16,000 clones, 65% to 90% seen once. The material sequenced was peripheral blood, taken from a patient treated with proton-based radiotherapy. The clonotype originates from a man in his 70s with pancreatic cancer. V usage is TRBV10-2 and J usage is TRBJ1-5; the D gene is possibly TRBD1 (5 bases). The CDR3 region has the DNA TGCGCCAGCACCCCCCAGGGTCTCAATCAGCCCCAGCATTTT. Translating gives CASTPQGLNQPQHF.